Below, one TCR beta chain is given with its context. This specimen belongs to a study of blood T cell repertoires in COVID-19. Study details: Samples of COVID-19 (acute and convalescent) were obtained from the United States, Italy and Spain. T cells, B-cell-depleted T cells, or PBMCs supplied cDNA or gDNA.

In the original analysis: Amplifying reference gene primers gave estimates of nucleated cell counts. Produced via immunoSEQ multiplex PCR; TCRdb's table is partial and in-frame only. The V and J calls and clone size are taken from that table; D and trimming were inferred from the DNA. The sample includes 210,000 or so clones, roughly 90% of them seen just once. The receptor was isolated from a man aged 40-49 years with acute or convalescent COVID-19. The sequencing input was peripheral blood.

The CDR3: CASSYVGQNRGYTF. In DNA, the CDR3 is TGTGCCAGCAGTTACGTGGGACAAAATAGAGGCTACACCTTC. V gene TRBV6-2 or TRBV6-3 combines with J gene TRBJ1-2, with D possibly matching TRBD1 (6 bases). Germline CDR1 is MNHEY and CDR2 is SVGEGT. Trimming cost V 2 bases and J 8 bases, with 15 bases left between them. This CDR3 is 14 amino acids long.